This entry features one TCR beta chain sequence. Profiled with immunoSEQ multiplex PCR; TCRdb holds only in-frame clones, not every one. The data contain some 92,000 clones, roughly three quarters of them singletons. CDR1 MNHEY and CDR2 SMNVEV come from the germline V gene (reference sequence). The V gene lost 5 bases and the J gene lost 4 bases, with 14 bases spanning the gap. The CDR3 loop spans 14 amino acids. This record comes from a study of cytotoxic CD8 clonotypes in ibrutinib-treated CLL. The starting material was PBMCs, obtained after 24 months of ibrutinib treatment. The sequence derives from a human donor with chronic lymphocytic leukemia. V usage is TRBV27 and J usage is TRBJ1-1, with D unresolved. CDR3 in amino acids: CASSPERASTEAFF. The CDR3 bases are TGTGCCAGCAGTCCGGAGAGGGCCTCCACTGAAGCTTTCTTT.